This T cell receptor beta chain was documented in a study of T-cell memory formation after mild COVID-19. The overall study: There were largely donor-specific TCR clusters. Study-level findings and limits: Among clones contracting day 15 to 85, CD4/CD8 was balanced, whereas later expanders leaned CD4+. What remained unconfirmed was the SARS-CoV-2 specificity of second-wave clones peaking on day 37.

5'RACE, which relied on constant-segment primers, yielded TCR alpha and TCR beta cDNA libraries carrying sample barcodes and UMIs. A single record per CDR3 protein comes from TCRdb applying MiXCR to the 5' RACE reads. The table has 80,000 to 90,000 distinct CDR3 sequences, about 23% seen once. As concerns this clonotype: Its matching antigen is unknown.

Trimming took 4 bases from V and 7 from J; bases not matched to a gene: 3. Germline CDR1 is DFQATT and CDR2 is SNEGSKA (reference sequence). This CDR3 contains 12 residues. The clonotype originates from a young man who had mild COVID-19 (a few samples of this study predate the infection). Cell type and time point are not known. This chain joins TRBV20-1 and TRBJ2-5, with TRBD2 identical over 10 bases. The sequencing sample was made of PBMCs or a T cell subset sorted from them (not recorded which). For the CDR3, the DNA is TGCAGTGCTAATAGACTAGCGGGGACCCAGTACTTC. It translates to CSANRLAGTQYF.